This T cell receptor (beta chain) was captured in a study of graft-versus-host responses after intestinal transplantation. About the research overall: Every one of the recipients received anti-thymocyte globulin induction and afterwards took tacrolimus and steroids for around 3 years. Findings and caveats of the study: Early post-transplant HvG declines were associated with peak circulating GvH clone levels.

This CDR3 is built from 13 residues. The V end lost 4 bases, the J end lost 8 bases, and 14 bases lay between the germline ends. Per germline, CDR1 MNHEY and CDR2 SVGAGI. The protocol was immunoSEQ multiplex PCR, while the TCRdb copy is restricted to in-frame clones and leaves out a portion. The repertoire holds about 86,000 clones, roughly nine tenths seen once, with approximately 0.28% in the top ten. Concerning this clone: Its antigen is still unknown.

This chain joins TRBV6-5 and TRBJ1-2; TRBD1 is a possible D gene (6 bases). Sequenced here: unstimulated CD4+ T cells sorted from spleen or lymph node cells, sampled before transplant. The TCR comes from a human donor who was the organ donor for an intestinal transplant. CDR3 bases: TGTGCCAGCAGTTCTCAGGGGAAAGGAGGCTACACCTTC. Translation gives CASSSQGKGGYTF.